The source of this T cell receptor beta chain is a study of T-cell memory formation after mild COVID-19. Broader study findings: CD4+ contracting clones were mainly CM and EM; CD8+ ones, EMRA.

Comment on this clonotype: Its antigen is not known.

Constant-segment-primed 5'RACE gave TCR alpha and TCR beta cDNA libraries with sample barcodes and UMIs. A single record per CDR3 protein comes from TCRdb applying MiXCR to the 5' RACE reads. Among about 190,000 distinct CDR3 sequences listed, about 17% were seen once. The V and J ends lost 3 bases and 0 bases respectively, with 11 bases between them. This CDR3 comprises 16 residues. The germline V gene encodes CDR1 MGHRA and CDR2 YSYEKL. The sample was PBMCs or a T cell subset sorted from them (not recorded which). V is TRBV4-1 and J is TRBJ1-4; maybe TRBD1 (6 bases). The sequence was obtained from an adult woman who had mild COVID-19 (a few samples of this study predate the infection). Cell type and time point are not known. CDR3 in amino acids: CASSHEHRATNEKLFF. The DNA for the CDR3 is TGCGCCAGCAGCCACGAACACAGGGCAACTAATGAAAAACTGTTTTTT.